These 7 T cell receptor beta chains came from one sample sequenced in a study of CD8 T cells in ankylosing spondylitis. TCRdb recomputed calls from the 5' RACE reads with MiXCR, one row per CDR3 protein. The data contain about 280,000 distinct CDR3 sequences, over 15% of them singletons. Sequenced material: blood, either unsorted or a sorted T cell fraction (not recorded which). These receptor sequences come from a male donor with ankylosing spondylitis or in good health (not recorded which).

This clonotype was found many times. The rearrangement uses TRBV7-8 and TRBJ2-4; 8 bases line up with TRBD1. Germline trimming cut 4 bases from V and 7 bases from J; bases unmatched to any gene: 12. Germline V lookup: CDR1 SGHVS, CDR2 FQNEAQ. The CDR3 consists of 16 residues. The CDR3 loop is CASSWSINRGNNIQYF. In DNA form, the CDR3 reads TGTGCCAGCAGCTGGAGTATAAACAGGGGGAACAACATTCAGTACTTC.

This clonotype has just a few counts. The CDR3: CASSPWTSGRGTEQFF. CDR3 nucleotides: TGTGCCAGCAGCCCGTGGACTAGCGGGAGGGGTACTGAGCAGTTCTTC. This rearrangement joins TRBV7-2 to TRBJ2-1, with TRBD2 matching 15 bases. Germline V lookup: CDR1 SGHTA, CDR2 FQGNSA. J gave up 9 bases and V 5 bases, and 8 bases lay outside the gene matches. The CDR3 has 16 residues.

As to this clonotype: A much larger clone sits a single nucleotide away, making a read error possible. CDR3 DNA sequence: TGCGACAGCGGCTCGAATCAGGCGGCGGTCACTGAAGCTTTCTTT. This encodes CDSGSNQAAVTEAFF. The chain couples TRBV5-1 to TRBJ1-1; D unresolved. This CDR3 has 15 amino acids. The germline gives CDR1 SGHRS, CDR2 YFSETQ.

This chain uses TRBV20-1 with TRBJ2-7, with a weak D call TRBD1 (5 bases). The germline V gene encodes CDR1 DFQATT and CDR2 SNEGSKA (reference sequence). Trimming removed 0 bases at V and 5 bases at J, with 11 bases between. This CDR3 is 13 amino acids long. In nucleotides, the CDR3 is TGCAGTGCTAGAGAAGGCAGGGCCCACGAGCAGTACGTC. Translation: CSAREGRAHEQYV.

The rearrangement joins TRBV18 to TRBJ2-7, with TRBD1 matching over 11 bases. The CDR3 is made up of 15 amino acids. Germline CDR1 reads KGHSH; CDR2 reads LQKENI. With V trimmed by 6 bases and J by 2 bases, 6 bases remained unmatched. DNA for the CDR3: TGTGCCAGCTCGTTGGACAGGGGGCGGCCCTACGAGCAGTACGTC. Translated, it gives CASSLDRGRPYEQYV.

The V gene is TRBV12-3 or TRBV12-4, the J gene TRBJ1-6; 10 bases fit TRBD1. J lost 7 bases, V lost 5 bases, and 14 bases had no gene match. The CDR3 extends over 18 amino acids. The CDR3 region is CASSAGTGALGLNSPLHF. CDR3 nucleotides: TGTGCCAGCAGTGCCGGGACAGGGGCGCTAGGGCTAAATTCACCCCTCCACTTT.

There are a few counts of this clonotype. The chain carries TRBV11-3 and TRBJ1-4; no reliable D call. CDR3 size: 13 residues. Germline V gene lookup returns CDR1 SGHNT and CDR2 YENEEA. Trimming shortened V by 3 bases and J by 6 bases, and 8 bases separated the two germline ends. The CDR3, as DNA: TGTGCCAGCAGCTTGTCCACAGATGAAAAACTGTTTTTT. The encoded protein is CASSLSTDEKLFF.